What follows are 24 T cell receptor beta chains derived from one specimen sequenced in a study of T cell responses to AZD1222 COVID-19 vaccine (dated by TCRdb to 2020 to 2022). The time point label on this specimen signifies: about 28 days (+/-7) after the second vaccine dose. Library preparation was by the immunoSEQ multiplex PCR assay. TCRdb took this table from immuneACCESS and kept in-frame rearrangements with V and J called. Such tables lack part of the clones; where checked against another copy, unresolved V genes explain under half of the gap, and the rest is unexplained. In all, the sample holds 250,000 to 300,000 clones, and 94% of those were seen once. The ten biggest clones cover 0.5% to 0.7% of the sample. The sample consisted of peripheral blood, taken 28 days after the second AZD1222 dose. The source is an adult who received the AZD1222 COVID-19 vaccine.

CDR3 amino acids: CSVGQSSYNEQFF. The CDR3 DNA reads TGCAGCGTTGGACAGAGCTCCTACAATGAGCAGTTCTTC. The genes are TRBV29-1 and TRBJ2-1, with D possibly being TRBD1 (5 bases). Per the germline V gene, CDR1 is SQVTM and CDR2 is ANQGSEA. CDR3 size: 13 residues. Trimming removed 4 bases at V and 0 bases at J, with 7 bases between.

This rearrangement joins TRBV6-4 to TRBJ1-6; D unresolved. Trimming pared 3 bases from V and 6 bases from J, leaving 9 bases between. The CDR3 runs to 14 residues. The germline gives CDR1 MRHNA, CDR2 SNTAGT. The CDR3 sequence: CASSEGFGNSPLHF. CDR3 DNA sequence: TGTGCCAGCAGTGAAGGTTTCGGTAATTCACCCCTCCACTTT.

The gene calls are TRBV7-6 and TRBJ2-7; D gene unclear. V shed 1 base and J shed 7 bases, with 11 bases lying between them. Germline V gives CDR1 SGHVS, CDR2 FNYEAQ. This CDR3 comprises 13 residues. The CDR3 coding sequence is TGTGCCAGCAGCTTAGGAAGAGGCATAGAGCAGTACTTC. Translated, it gives CASSLGRGIEQYF.

The V and J genes are TRBV20-1 and TRBJ1-1, with TRBD1 matching 8 bases. This CDR3 is 13 amino acids long. Unmatched junction bases numbered 4, after V lost 6 bases and J lost 1 base. The germline CDR1 and CDR2 sequences are DFQATT and SNEGSKA (reference sequence). DNA for the CDR3: TGCAGTGCCAGTGGACAGGGGAACACTGAAGCTTTCTTT. It codes for CSASGQGNTEAFF.

This chain uses TRBV2 with TRBJ2-3, with TRBD2 matching 9 bases. Germline assignment: CDR1 SNHLY and CDR2 FYNNEI. This CDR3 comprises 14 residues. The junction had 3 bases not matched to a gene; V was cut back by 3 bases and J by 5 bases. The CDR3 loop reads CASSERGGGDTQYF. DNA for the CDR3: TGTGCCAGCAGTGAGCGGGGGGGTGGAGATACGCAGTATTTT. Together with reference TRBV2 and TRBJ2-3, the CDR3 gives the full variable domain: EPEVTQTPSHQVTQMGQEVILRCVPISNHLYFYWYRQILGQKVEFLVSFYNNEISEKSEIFDDQFSVERPDGSNFTLKIRSTKLEDSAMYFCASSERGGGDTQYFGPGTRLTVL.

The chain uses TRBV4-1 and TRBJ2-7; 10 bases align to TRBD1. V gave up 0 bases and J gave up 3 bases; unmatched junction bases: 5. Germline CDR1 MGHRA, CDR2 YSYEKL. This CDR3 has 16 amino acids. In DNA form, the CDR3 reads TGCGCCAGCAGCCAAGATCGGAGGGACAGGGGCTACGAGCAGTACTTC. This encodes CASSQDRRDRGYEQYF.

The V gene is TRBV10-3, the J gene TRBJ2-3, with no clear D. The CDR3 is made up of 15 amino acids. In germline, CDR1 is ENHRY, CDR2 SYGVKD. Trimming shortened V by 3 bases and J by 2 bases, and 12 bases separated the two germline ends. DNA of the CDR3: TGTGCCATCAGTGATAGGTCGCTTCCCACAGATACGCAGTATTTT. It is translated as CAISDRSLPTDTQYF.

V and J are TRBV28 and TRBJ2-3; D may correspond to TRBD1 or TRBD2 (6 bases each). The ends were cut back, 6 bases at V and 4 bases at J, with 11 bases in the middle. This CDR3 is 13 amino acids long. Germline CDR1 is MDHEN and CDR2 is SYDVKM. The CDR3 bases are TGTGCCAGCAGGAACAGGGAGGCAGATACGCAGTATTTT. Protein: CASRNREADTQYF.

V is TRBV7-2 and J is TRBJ2-1; weak D call: TRBD2 (5 bases). Germline V gene sequence: CDR1 SGHTA, CDR2 FQGNSA. V lost 5 bases and J lost 1, with 9 bases in between. This CDR3 region has 14 residues. The DNA for the CDR3 is TGTGCCAGCAGCCGGGGTGGTTCCTACAATGAGCAGTTCTTC. This gives the protein CASSRGGSYNEQFF.

V is TRBV5-1 and J is TRBJ1-4, with D maybe TRBD1 (5 bases). This CDR3 spans 15 amino acids. Germline V gene lookup returns CDR1 SGHRS and CDR2 YFSETQ. The V end lost 5 bases, the J end lost 0 bases, and 11 bases lay between the germline ends. The CDR3 nucleotides are TGCGCCAGCAGAATCAGGGAAACAACTAATGAAAAACTGTTTTTT. Translated, it gives CASRIRETTNEKLFF.

In its sample, this clone was seen once. The chain carries TRBV6-2 or TRBV6-3 and TRBJ1-4; D gene uncertain. Trimming removed 5 bases from V and 8 bases from J, with 9 bases in between. Germline V gives CDR1 MNHEY, CDR2 SVGEGT. This CDR3 region has 12 residues. Written as DNA, the CDR3 is TGTGCCAGCAGTCTGCGAGCGGAAAAACTGTTTTTT. This translates into CASSLRAEKLFF.

CDR3 nucleotides: TGTGCCAGCAGCCAAGTTTGGACAGGGGGCACAGATACGCAGTATTTT. Residues: CASSQVWTGGTDTQYF. This sequence joins TRBV4-2 and TRBJ2-3, with 9 bases that match TRBD1. The V segment lost 1 base and the J segment 1 base; nucleotides outside the gene matches: 3. This CDR3 has 16 amino acids. The germline gives CDR1 LGHNA, CDR2 YNFKEQ.

The chain links TRBV4-1 to TRBJ2-7, with TRBD2 matching 11 bases. With 4 bases clipped from V and 4 bases from J, the junction kept 6 bases outside the gene matches. The CDR3 has 15 residues. Germline V gene sequence: CDR1 MGHRA, CDR2 YSYEKL. CDR3 protein: CASSRGTSGEYEQYF. In DNA form, the CDR3 reads TGCGCCAGCAGCCGAGGGACTAGCGGAGAATACGAGCAGTACTTC.

This sequence joins TRBV9 and TRBJ2-7; 10 nucleotides align to TRBD1. V lost 0 bases to trimming and J lost 0 bases; unmatched junction nucleotides: 6. The V gene's germline CDR1 is SGDLS and CDR2 YYNGEE. The CDR3 sequence is 17 residues long. The CDR3 bases are TGTGCCAGCAGCGTAGGTGATGGGGACAGGGGCTCCTACGAGCAGTACTTC. Amino acid sequence: CASSVGDGDRGSYEQYF.

The chain carries TRBV28 and TRBJ1-5; the match to TRBD1 covers 7 bases. V was pared by 10 bases and J by 6 bases, with 6 bases of the junction left unmatched. The CDR3 totals 12 residues. Per germline, CDR1 MDHEN and CDR2 SYDVKM. The CDR3 nucleotides are TGTGCCATCTCGACAGGGCGTCAGCCCCAGCATTTT. It specifies CAISTGRQPQHF.

This clone is a singleton in its sample. CDR3 region: CASSPDRGAYGYTF. In nucleotides, the CDR3 is TGTGCCAGCAGTCCCGACAGGGGCGCGTATGGCTACACCTTC. The chain combines TRBV6-5 with TRBJ1-2, with 8 bases aligning to TRBD1. V shed 5 bases, J shed 5 bases, and the junction held 7 bases outside the gene matches. The germline CDR1 and CDR2 sequences are MNHEY and SVGAGI. CDR3 length equals 14 residues.

The V and J genes are TRBV19 and TRBJ2-7; unclear D gene. The ends were cut back, 3 bases at V and 3 bases at J, with 15 bases in the middle. Germline CDR1 is LNHDA and CDR2 is SQIVND (reference sequence). The CDR3 length is 15 residues. In DNA, the CDR3 is TGTGCCAGTAGTATTGTGTTGGTCCCTCACTACGAGCAGTACTTC. Its translation is CASSIVLVPHYEQYF.

The chain combines TRBV3-1 (or the pseudogene TRBV3-2) with TRBJ1-6, with D perhaps TRBD1 (5 bases). Germline CDR1 LGHDT, CDR2 YNNKEL (reference sequence). Trimming cost V 4 bases and J 7 bases, with 11 bases left between them. The CDR3 contains 14 residues. CDR3 protein: CASSPGTINSPLHF. CDR3 in DNA: TGTGCCAGCAGCCCCGGGACGATCAATTCACCCCTCCACTTT.

The table lists this clone with a count of one. The rearrangement joins TRBV9 to TRBJ2-3; TRBD2 matches 13 bases. This CDR3 region has 15 residues. J gave up 6 bases and V 1 base, and 2 bases lay outside the gene matches. From germline, CDR1 is SGDLS and CDR2 YYNGEE. In DNA, the CDR3 is TGTGCCAGCAGCGTAACGGGACTAGCGGGGGATACGCAGTATTTT. Its translation: CASSVTGLAGDTQYF.

The chain is built from TRBV27 and TRBJ1-1, with TRBD1 as a possible D gene (6 bases). The CDR3 has 14 amino acids. V gave up 3 bases and J gave up 3 bases, with 11 bases separating them. Germline V CDR1 and CDR2: MNHEY, SMNVEV (reference sequence). The CDR3 reads CASSLTGSDTEAFF. For the CDR3, the DNA is TGTGCCAGCAGTTTGACAGGTTCTGACACTGAAGCTTTCTTT.

The V call is TRBV19, the J call TRBJ2-3, with TRBD2 matching 11 bases. V shed 4 bases, J shed 0 bases, and the junction held 6 bases outside the gene matches. This CDR3 spans 17 amino acids. The V gene's germline CDR1 is LNHDA and CDR2 SQIVND (reference sequence). Written as DNA, the CDR3 is TGTGCCAGTAGTAACCTAGCGGGGGGTATTAGCACAGATACGCAGTATTTT. Translation gives CASSNLAGGISTDTQYF.

The chain links TRBV6-5 to TRBJ1-6; TRBD1 is a possible D gene (5 bases). Germline CDR1 reads MNHEY; CDR2 reads SVGAGI. V was shortened by 9 bases and J by 5 bases, with 14 bases between the two germline ends. The CDR3 is 14 residues long. CDR3 DNA sequence: TGTGCCAGTCAAGCGGGGGGGGATAATTCACCCCTCCACTTT. Translating gives CASQAGGDNSPLHF.

The J gene is TRBJ1-3, the V gene TRBV28; D gene unclear. Trimming removed 1 base from V and 3 bases from J, with 10 bases in between. Germline V gene data show CDR1 as MDHEN and CDR2 as SYDVKM. CDR3 length: 15 residues. DNA for the CDR3: TGTGCCAGCAGTTTATACCCGGGTGGTGGAAACACCATATATTTT. Translating it yields CASSLYPGGGNTIYF.

V gene TRBV27 combines with J gene TRBJ2-1; 9 bases are shared with TRBD2. Germline CDR1 reads MNHEY; CDR2 reads SMNVEV (reference sequence). The CDR3 spans 17 residues. V dropped 1 base and J dropped 5; count of bases not matched to a gene: 9. The CDR3 nucleotides are TGTGCCAGCAGTTTATTTCGGACCCTAGCGGGGAACAATGAGCAGTTCTTC. Amino acids: CASSLFRTLAGNNEQFF.